The 7 T cell receptor beta chains listed next were all sequenced from one sample in a study of control samples from healthy donors and cancer patients. Sequencing was performed with immunoSEQ multiplex PCR; in TCRdb, only in-frame clones are kept and a portion is missing. Seen here are under 300,000 clones, over 75% observed once, and the top ten hold about an eighth. The sample was PBMCs. Receptor source: an older woman with lung cancer.

This sequence joins TRBV9 and TRBJ1-2; 7 positions match TRBD1. The CDR3 runs to 15 residues. Germline-derived CDR1 and CDR2 are SGDLS and YYNGEE. J was trimmed by 3 bases and V by 3 bases; bases with no gene match: 8. The chain's CDR3 is CASSALGTAHYGYTF. Written as DNA, the CDR3 is TGTGCCAGCAGCGCCCTCGGGACAGCGCACTATGGCTACACCTTC.

This chain connects TRBV6-2 or TRBV6-3 to TRBJ2-7, with 7 bases matching TRBD2. Germline V gene data show CDR1 as MNHEY and CDR2 as SVGEGT. The J segment lost 0 bases and the V segment lost 2 bases, leaving 10 bases of the junction unmatched. CDR3 length: 17 amino acids. The CDR3 DNA follows: TGTGCCAGCAGTTACCGGGGGGTCGGATCTATCTCCTACGAGCAGTACTTC. Translation gives CASSYRGVGSISYEQYF.

The genes are TRBV30 and TRBJ1-4; tentative D call: TRBD1 (6 bases). V was clipped by 0 bases and J by 7 bases, with 15 bases between them. This CDR3 comprises 15 residues. From germline, CDR1 is GTSNPN and CDR2 SVGIG (reference sequence). For the CDR3, the DNA is TGTGCCTGGAGTGTAAGTGGGGGCAAGATTGAAAAACTGTTTTTT. It translates to CAWSVSGGKIEKLFF.

Of note for this clone: Other DNA sequences of this sample code for an identical CDR3. The V and J genes are TRBV5-1 and TRBJ2-7, with 8 bases matching TRBD2. V shed 0 bases, J shed 4 bases, and the junction held 3 bases outside the gene matches. CDR1 is SGHRS and CDR2 is YFSETQ in the germline V gene. This CDR3 has 14 amino acids. The CDR3, as DNA: TGCGCCAGCAGCTTGGCGGGAGGGCCGTACGAGCAGTACTTC. This encodes CASSLAGGPYEQYF.

The V call is TRBV5-1, the J call TRBJ2-2; D is possibly TRBD2 (6 bases). The CDR3 is made up of 14 amino acids. Germline loops: CDR1 SGHRS, CDR2 YFSETQ. Trimming took 7 bases from V and 6 from J, leaving 16 bases between them. DNA of the CDR3: TGCGCCAGCGGCGAGGCGGGGTCGGCCGGGGAGCTGTTTTTT. It yields the protein CASGEAGSAGELFF.

The J gene is TRBJ1-2, the V gene TRBV5-1, with a possible D match to TRBD1 (6 bases). Germline CDR1 is SGHRS and CDR2 is YFSETQ. Between the trimmed V and J ends, which lost 0 bases and 8 bases, there was a span of 17 bases. CDR3 length: 15 residues. The CDR3 is CASSLDAGAARGYTF. DNA for the CDR3: TGCGCCAGCAGCTTGGACGCAGGGGCCGCCAGAGGCTACACCTTC.

This chain joins TRBV19 and TRBJ1-4; D is ambiguous. V lost 4 bases and J 8 bases, leaving 17 bases between the germline ends. Germline lookup yields CDR1 LNHDA and CDR2 SQIVND (reference sequence). The CDR3 spans 15 residues. CDR3 sequence (DNA): TGTGCCAGTAGTACCGGGTTTGGGAGTAGGGAAAAACTGTTTTTT. Amino acid sequence: CASSTGFGSREKLFF.